The T cell receptor beta chain under discussion was sequenced for a study of T cell repertoires in cytomegalovirus infection. TCRdb independently ran MiXCR on the reads; one entry per CDR3 protein. Found here are some 300,000 distinct CDR3 sequences, under 20% of them singletons; the top ten hold about 12%. V was pared by 8 bases and J by 4 bases, with 14 bases between. Germline lookup yields CDR1 DFQATT and CDR2 SNEGSKA (reference sequence). This CDR3 has 12 residues. The TCR originated in a human donor in good health (CMV status not recorded). Some clones in this sample may be carry-over from other donors' samples. Sequencing was carried out using PBMCs. The chain uses TRBV20-1 and TRBJ1-2, with D perhaps matching TRBD1 (5 bases). The CDR3: CSTRREFYGYTF. DNA of the CDR3: TGCAGTACCCGCAGGGAGTTCTATGGCTACACCTTC.